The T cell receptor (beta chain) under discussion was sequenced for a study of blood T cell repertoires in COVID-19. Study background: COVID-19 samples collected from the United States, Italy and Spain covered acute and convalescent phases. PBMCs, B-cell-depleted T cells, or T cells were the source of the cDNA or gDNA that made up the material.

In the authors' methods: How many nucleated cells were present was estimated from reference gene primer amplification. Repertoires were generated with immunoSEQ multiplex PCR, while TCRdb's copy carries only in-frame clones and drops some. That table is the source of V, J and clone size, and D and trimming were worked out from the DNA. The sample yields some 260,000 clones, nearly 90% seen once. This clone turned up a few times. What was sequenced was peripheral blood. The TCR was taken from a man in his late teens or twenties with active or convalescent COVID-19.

As DNA, the CDR3 is TGTGCCAGCAGCTTAATAGCCGGTGAGGGAAACACCATATATTTT. Amino acid sequence: CASSLIAGEGNTIYF. The chain has TRBV7-9 and TRBJ1-3, with unresolved D. Between the trimmed V and J ends, which lost 2 bases and 4 bases, there was a span of 12 bases. Germline loops: CDR1 SEHNR, CDR2 FQNEAQ (reference sequence). CDR3 length: 15 amino acids.